These 21 T cell receptor beta chains were sequenced from one sample in a study of tissue T cells after allogeneic stem cell transplantation. Sequencing used immunoSEQ multiplex PCR; TCRdb keeps in-frame clones, though not all of them. This table holds a few thousand clones, around 40% found once. The time point denotes: mouse harvest day 14 after allogeneic transplant. The graft held 10^6 splenic CD5+ T cells and 10^7 T-cell-depleted bone marrow cells. Sequencing used gut tissue. The receptor source for this set is a female BALB/c mouse given C57BL/6 T cells with graft-versus-host disease after an allogeneic hematopoietic cell transplant.

Comment on this clone: The genes are named according to mouse. The covered CDR3 bases are TGTGCCAGCTCCAGGACTGGGGGAAACACCTTGTAC. It is translated as CASSRTGGNTLY. The CDR3 in its entirety is CASSRTGGNTLYF. This chain joins TRBV3 and TRBJ2-4, with 10 nucleotides matching TRBD2. The observed sequence ends 1 residue before the CDR3 terminus, with the missing tail filled in from the germline J gene. J was trimmed by 5 bases and V by 8 bases; bases with no gene match: 4. The CDR3 covers 13 residues. Germline V gene data show CDR1 as SNHLY and CDR2 as FYNGKV (reference sequence).

This clone was seen only a few times. Gene labels here are mouse ones. Read sequence stops 1 residue before the CDR3 end, and the germline J gene provides the missing end. V and J are TRBV12-2 and TRBJ2-5; no reliable D call. This CDR3 has 11 residues. The V end was cut by 6 bases, the J end by 0 bases, with 3 bases between. Germline assignment: CDR1 SGHLS and CDR2 HYDKME. The sequenced CDR3 bases are TGTGCCAGCCACAACCAAGACACCCAGTAC. Protein: CASHNQDTQY. The whole CDR3 sequence is CASHNQDTQYF.

This clone was seen a few times. All gene names here are mouse names. Read sequence stops 1 residue before the CDR3 end, and the germline J gene provides the missing end. This rearrangement joins TRBV13-2 to TRBJ2-7; 7 bases fit TRBD2. CDR1 and CDR2 (germline): NNHNN, SYGAGS (reference sequence). J was trimmed by 2 bases and V by 5 bases; bases with no gene match: 7. There are 14 residues in the CDR3. The sequenced CDR3 bases are TGTGCCAGCGGGGCCCCGGGGACTGCCTATGAACAGTAC. This codes for CASGAPGTAYEQY. In full, the CDR3 is CASGAPGTAYEQYF.

With regard to this clone: Genes and germline come from the mouse. The read terminates 1 residue before the CDR3 end, so the remaining end is supplied by the germline J gene. The chain couples TRBV26 to TRBJ1-1; D possibly corresponds to TRBD1 (5 bases). Germline V lookup: CDR1 KGHPV, CDR2 FQNQEV (reference sequence). The CDR3 covers 14 residues. The ends were cut back, 3 bases at V and 4 bases at J, with 12 bases in the middle. Partial CDR3 DNA: TGTGCCAGCAGTCTTCGGTGGGGCGCCACAGAAGTCTTC. Translating gives CASSLRWGATEVF. The CDR3 reads in full as CASSLRWGATEVFF.

Comment on this clone: The genes are named according to mouse. The CDR3 extends 1 residue past the end of the read, so its final part is completed from the germline J gene. V is TRBV12-1 and J is TRBJ2-7, with 9 bases lining up with TRBD2. V lost 1 base, J lost 1 base, and 1 base stayed unmatched. CDR3 length equals 14 residues. Per the germline V gene, CDR1 is SGHSN and CDR2 is HYEKVE. The CDR3 DNA, read in part, is TGTGCCAGCTCTCTAGACTGGGGGTCCTATGAACAGTAC. As protein: CASSLDWGSYEQY. The entire CDR3 is CASSLDWGSYEQYF.

This clone was detected a few times. The listed genes are named as in mouse. Coverage ceases 1 residue before the CDR3 finishes, and the germline J gene fills in the end. This sequence joins TRBV3 and TRBJ1-1; D not certain. Trimming left V 6 bases short and J 0 bases short, with 5 bases between. The CDR3 totals 12 residues. The germline CDR1 and CDR2 sequences are SNHLY and FYNGKV (reference sequence). CDR3 DNA (partial): TGTGCCAGCAGACAACCAAACACAGAAGTCTTC. Residues: CASRQPNTEVF. The whole CDR3 region reads CASRQPNTEVFF.

Concerning this clone itself: Here the gene names and germline are mouse. The read comes to an end 1 residue before the CDR3 does, leaving the germline J gene to fill in the end. V and J are TRBV24 and TRBJ2-5; TRBD1 matches at 10 bases. The CDR3 contains 16 residues. Germline V gives CDR1 KGHTA, CDR2 FRNEEI. V dropped 2 bases and J dropped 3; count of bases not matched to a gene: 5. Partial CDR3 DNA: TGTGCCAGCAGTCTGGCCCGGGACAGGGGTCAAGACACCCAGTAC. Its protein is CASSLARDRGQDTQY. The whole CDR3 sequence reads CASSLARDRGQDTQYF.

A word on this clone: The genes are named according to mouse. The CDR3 end falls 1 residue outside the read, so it is completed with the germline J gene. This rearrangement joins TRBV26 to TRBJ1-1; 8 positions agree with TRBD1. The V gene end was trimmed by 6 bases and the J gene end by 4 bases; junction bases not matched to a gene: 7. CDR1 and CDR2 from the germline V gene are KGHPV and FQNQEV (reference sequence). The CDR3 has 14 residues. The chain's CDR3 is CASSPGGGSTEVFF. The covered CDR3 bases are TGTGCCAGCAGCCCAGGGGGCGGGAGCACAGAAGTCTTC.

As concerns this clone: The genes and germline here are from mouse. The read finishes 1 residue shy of the CDR3 end, and the germline J gene is used to complete it. V is TRBV24 and J is TRBJ1-5; the match to TRBD1 covers 10 bases. Trimming removed 4 bases from V and 4 bases from J; junction bases left unmatched: 4. Germline CDR1 KGHTA, CDR2 FRNEEI. CDR3 size: 15 residues. Partial CDR3 DNA: TGTGCCAGCAGTCCGGGACAGGGGAGAAACCAGGCTCCGCTT. This translates into CASSPGQGRNQAPL. The entire CDR3 protein reads CASSPGQGRNQAPLF.

This clone was found a few times. Gene labels here are mouse ones. With the read ending 1 residue before the CDR3 end, the germline J gene is used to fill in that end. The sample carries other DNA sequences with the same CDR3. This sequence joins TRBV2 and TRBJ2-2; a weak D match, TRBD1 (5 bases). V was pared by 1 base and J by 2 bases, with 5 bases between. This CDR3 has 14 residues. From germline, CDR1 is LGHNA and CDR2 YSYQKL. The CDR3 spells CASSQGQNTGQLYF. The part of the CDR3 DNA that was read is TGTGCCAGCAGCCAAGGACAGAACACCGGGCAGCTCTAC.

About this clone itself: Gene names are the mouse ones. The CDR3 end lies 1 residue beyond the end of the read and is filled in from the germline J gene. The chain combines TRBV26 with TRBJ1-1, with D perhaps matching TRBD1 (6 bases). Trimming left V 2 bases short and J 5 bases short, with 9 bases between. Germline CDR1 and CDR2: KGHPV and FQNQEV (reference sequence). The CDR3 is made up of 13 amino acids. The chain's CDR3 is CASSLGRGTEVFF. The CDR3 DNA, read in part, is TGTGCCAGCAGTCTGGGCAGGGGTACAGAAGTCTTC.

This clone has a handful of counts. Gene and germline names: mouse. The read terminates 1 residue before the CDR3 end, so the remaining end is supplied by the germline J gene. This rearrangement joins TRBV24 to TRBJ2-7, with TRBD2 matching over 7 bases. Germline V gene data show CDR1 as KGHTA and CDR2 as FRNEEI. CDR3 length: 13 residues. V trimming: 3 bases; J trimming: 3 bases; junction bases outside the gene matches: 2. CDR3 residues: CASSLSGGYEQYF. CDR3 DNA (partial): TGTGCCAGCAGTCTCTCTGGGGGCTATGAACAGTAC.

On this clone: Mouse germline and gene names are used. The sequence runs out 1 residue before the end of the CDR3; the remainder is reconstructed from the germline J gene. This sequence joins TRBV12-2 and TRBJ1-4; TRBD1 aligns across 8 bases. J was trimmed by 3 bases and V by 3 bases; bases with no gene match: 2. The CDR3 runs 14 residues. Germline loops: CDR1 SGHLS, CDR2 HYDKME. This CDR3 is CASSSQGANERLFF. The DNA read from the CDR3 is TGTGCCAGCTCTTCACAGGGGGCCAACGAAAGATTATTT. Supplemented by reference TRBV12-2 and TRBJ1-4, the full variable domain reads NSGVVQSPRYIIKGKGERSILKCIPISGHLSVAWYQQTQGQELKFFIQHYDKMERDKGNLPSRFSVQQFDDYHSEMNMSALELEDSAVYFCASSSQGANERLFFGHGTKLSVL.

With regard to this clone: Gene names denote mouse genes. The read ends 1 residue before the CDR3 terminus; that terminus is restored from the germline J gene. The rearrangement links TRBV12-1 to TRBJ1-3; D uncertain. The CDR3 extends over 12 amino acids. Germline V gene lookup returns CDR1 SGHSN and CDR2 HYEKVE. Trimming removed 1 base at V and 7 bases at J, with 7 bases between. The DNA read from the CDR3 is TGTGCCAGCTCTCTTTTCTGGAATACGCTCTAT. It specifies CASSLFWNTLY. The whole CDR3 region reads CASSLFWNTLYF.

In the case of this clone: The germline and genes are mouse ones. The CDR3 extends 1 residue past the end of the read, so its final part is completed from the germline J gene. V and J are TRBV12-2 and TRBJ1-3; tentatively, D is TRBD1 (5 bases). CDR1 is SGHLS and CDR2 is HYDKME in the germline V gene. The CDR3 runs to 16 residues. V lost 0 bases and J lost 0, with 11 bases in between. CDR3 sequence: CASSLDAGNSGNTLYF. CDR3 DNA, as far as it was read: TGTGCCAGCTCTCTCGACGCAGGGAATTCTGGAAATACGCTCTAT.

A word on this clone: The germline gene is not matched at one end of the junction; a read error may be the cause. The gene names given are mouse names. The read finishes 1 residue shy of the CDR3 end, and the germline J gene is used to complete it. This chain links TRBV13-2 with TRBJ2-7; 11 positions agree with TRBD2. The CDR3 is made up of 14 amino acids. CDR1 NNHNN and CDR2 SYGAGS come from the germline V gene (reference sequence). Incomplete CDR3 DNA: TGTGCCAGCAGTGAAGGGACTGGGGGTTTTGAACAGTAC. Translating gives CASSEGTGGFEQY. The CDR3 in full is CASSEGTGGFEQYF.

Details on this clone: The gene symbols are mouse symbols. The read gets to within 1 residue of the CDR3 end, and the germline J gene fills in the rest. V and J are TRBV12-1 and TRBJ2-3; 10 bases fit TRBD1. Trimming took 6 bases from V and 1 from J; bases not matched to a gene: 3. Germline assignment: CDR1 SGHSN and CDR2 HYEKVE. This CDR3 spans 14 amino acids. The DNA read from the CDR3 is TGTGCCAGCCAGGACAGGGGGGGTGCAGAAACGCTGTAT. Amino acid sequence: CASQDRGGAETLY. From start to end, the CDR3 is CASQDRGGAETLYF.

This clone is medium-sized by share. Gene names follow the mouse nomenclature. Read sequence stops 1 residue before the CDR3 end, and the germline J gene provides the missing end. The chain is built from TRBV26 and TRBJ1-3; D is possibly TRBD1 (5 bases). Germline CDR1 is KGHPV and CDR2 is FQNQEV (reference sequence). The CDR3 runs to 15 residues. V lost 1 base to trimming and J lost 0 bases, with 7 bases between them. The CDR3 here is CASSLWTNSGNTLYF. CDR3 DNA, as far as it was read: TGTGCCAGCAGTCTGTGGACAAATTCTGGAAATACGCTCTAT.

Details on this clone: Gene names and germline match the mouse. The CDR3 extends 1 residue past the end of the read, so its final part is completed from the germline J gene. The sample contains more than one DNA sequence encoding this CDR3. This chain links TRBV26 with TRBJ1-1; weak D call: TRBD1 (6 bases). The CDR3 spans 14 residues. Trimming took off 2 bases at V and 1 base at J, with 8 bases between the two ends. Germline CDR1 and CDR2: KGHPV and FQNQEV (reference sequence). The CDR3 region is CASSLTQGNTEVFF. The covered CDR3 bases are TGTGCCAGCAGTCTGACACAGGGGAACACAGAAGTCTTC.

This clone was detected only a few times. Mouse names are used for the genes. The CDR3 end lies 1 residue beyond the end of the read and is filled in from the germline J gene. The V gene is TRBV1, the J gene TRBJ1-1, with a tentative D call TRBD1 (5 bases). Trimming took 4 bases from V and 0 from J, leaving 9 bases between them. The CDR3 contains 14 residues. Germline V lookup: CDR1 NSQYPW, CDR2 LRSPGD (reference sequence). The CDR3 bases that were read are TGCACCTGCAGTGGGACAAAAACAAACACAGAAGTCTTC. The encoded protein is CTCSGTKTNTEVF. The full CDR3 sequence reads CTCSGTKTNTEVFF.

Note on this clone: The genes and germline here are from mouse. The read is 1 residue too short to cover the CDR3 end, so that end is filled in from the germline J gene. The genes are TRBV26 and TRBJ2-7; 7 nucleotides line up with TRBD1. V dropped 4 bases and J dropped 3; count of bases not matched to a gene: 6. The CDR3 length is 14 residues. The V gene's germline CDR1 is KGHPV and CDR2 FQNQEV (reference sequence). The CDR3 region is CASSRPGTVYEQYF. Partial CDR3 DNA: TGTGCCAGCAGTCGTCCCGGGACAGTCTATGAACAGTAC. Based on the CDR3 plus reference TRBV26 and TRBJ2-7, the full variable domain is NSKVIQTPRYLVKGQGQKAKMRCIPEKGHPVVFWYQQNKNNEFKFLINFQNQEVLQQIDMTEKRFSAECPSNSPCSLEIQSSEAGDSALYLCASSRPGTVYEQYFGPGTRLTVL.